A selection of T cell receptor beta chains follows, all from one sample in a study of shared clonotypes between healthy human individuals. Clones were read by immunoSEQ multiplex PCR, and TCRdb kept only the in-frame ones, dropping some. Seen here are around 240,000 clones, 65% observed once, and the top ten hold around 10%. The sample consisted of memory CD4+ T cells sorted from blood. All receptors come from a man aged 25-45 years in good health. CDR3s include the opening cysteine and the closing phenylalanine or tryptophan. Fields, in order: V gene, D gene, clone size, J gene, CDR3 DNA, CDR3 protein. D genes are given only for firm matches. Size values are once, few and many counts, or a class for expanded clones, and some rows have none.

TRBV7-6	.	.	TRBJ1-5	TGTGCCAGCAGCGCGAGAACAGGGTCCAATCAGCCCCAGCATTTT	CASSARTGSNQPQHF
TRBV20-1	.	many	TRBJ1-2	TGCAGTGCGATAGGGACACCCTACACCTTC	CSAIGTPYTF
TRBV6-1	TRBD1	few	TRBJ2-5	TGTGCCAGCGCACGGGACAGGGGGAAAGAGACCCAGTACTTC	CASARDRGKETQYF
TRBV7-6	TRBD2	.	TRBJ2-1	TGTGCCAGCAGGAAGCTGTACAGCGGGAGGGCCTCCTACAATGAGCAGTTCTTC	CASRKLYSGRASYNEQFF
TRBV30	.	.	TRBJ2-1	TGTGCCTGGACCCGCGATTGGGGGAGCTCCTACAATGAGCAGTTCTTC	CAWTRDWGSSYNEQFF
TRBV7-9	TRBD2	.	TRBJ2-5	TGTGCCAGCAGCTTGCCTTTCGGGACTAGCGGGCAAGAGACCCAGTACTTC	CASSLPFGTSGQETQYF
TRBV7-2	TRBD2	.	TRBJ2-5	TGTGCCAGCAGCTTAGTCGCTAGCGGGGCCGAGACCCAGTACTTC	CASSLVASGAETQYF
TRBV2	TRBD2	few	TRBJ2-1	TGTGCCAGCAGTGGTCGCGGGAGGGTTTACTACAATGAGCAGTTCTTC	CASSGRGRVYYNEQFF
TRBV6-1	.	.	TRBJ2-7	TGTGCCAGCATGGATTACGAGCAGTACTTC	CASMDYEQYF
TRBV5-1	.	.	TRBJ2-1	TGCGCCAGCAGCTTGGAACCGAACAATGAGCAGTTCTTC	CASSLEPNNEQFF
TRBV19	.	.	TRBJ1-2	TGTGCCAGTAGCGATCAGGGTGGGCGGCTCGTGGGCTACACCTTC	CASSDQGGRLVGYTF
TRBV10-3	.	.	TRBJ2-2	TGTGCCATCAGTGAGTCGTTCCAGGGGAGGTCCGGGGAGCTGTTTTTT	CAISESFQGRSGELFF
TRBV28	.	.	TRBJ1-1	TGTGCCAGCAGTTCCCCGGGGGAATTTTGGGCCGGGAACACTGAAGCTTTCTTT	CASSSPGEFWAGNTEAFF
TRBV7-9	.	.	TRBJ1-1	TGTGCCAGCAGCTTGGAGGCCCGAGCTTTCTTT	CASSLEARAFF
TRBV2	TRBD1	once	TRBJ2-7	TGTGCCAGCAGAGAAACCCGGGACAGGGCTCGGGGGGAGCAGTACTTC	CASRETRDRARGEQYF
TRBV6-5	.	.	TRBJ2-5	TGTGCCAGCAGTTACGGGACCCACGTGGGGACCCAGTACTTC	CASSYGTHVGTQYF
TRBV9	TRBD2	.	TRBJ2-2	TGTGCCAGCAGCGTAGACCCTAGCGGATACACCGGGGAGCTGTTTTTT	CASSVDPSGYTGELFF
TRBV7-2	.	.	TRBJ2-1	TGTGCCAGCAGCTTAGAGTTGGTAGCGGCCCAACTACAGGGGCAGTTCTTC	CASSLELVAAQLQGQFF